A selection of T cell receptor beta chains follows, all from one sample in a study of shared clonotypes between healthy human individuals. Here immunoSEQ multiplex PCR was the method, and the copy in TCRdb shows in-frame clones only, minus some. The sample holds 330,000 or so clones, around 67% seen once. Sample: memory CD4+ T cells sorted from blood. The receptors shown here come from a man aged 30 to 45 in good health. Each CDR3 is given with its conserved first and last residue. The order of the fields is J gene, V gene, D gene, clone size, CDR3 DNA, CDR3 protein. D genes are given only for firm matches. The size field is filled for only some rows; it gives once, few, many or a size class.

TRBJ2-7 | TRBV2 | - | - | TGTGCCAGCTCCGTACGACCCGAACTCGAGCAGTACTTC | CASSVRPELEQYF
TRBJ2-1 | TRBV5-1 | - | few | TGCGCCAGCTCCGAAATGCCGGGACTTATCTACAATGAGCAGTTCTTC | CASSEMPGLIYNEQFF
TRBJ1-1 | TRBV2 | - | - | TGTGCCAGCAGGCTTACCGGGTTCGAGGCTGAAGCTTTCTTT | CASRLTGFEAEAFF
TRBJ2-7 | TRBV7-2 | - | few | TGTGCCAGCAGCTTAGCCACCGGGTGGGGTCCGGAGCAGTACTTC | CASSLATGWGPEQYF
TRBJ2-5 | TRBV7-7 | - | - | TGTGCCAGCAGCGTTACTTCAGGGTTTGGGGAGACCCAGTACTTC | CASSVTSGFGETQYF
TRBJ2-2 | TRBV5-1 | - | - | TGCGCCAGCAGCTTGGCCGAGAACACCGGGGAGCTGTTTTTT | CASSLAENTGELFF
TRBJ1-1 | TRBV10-3 | - | - | TGTGCCATCAGTGAGTCGTCCGGGGGGCCGGGGACTGAAGCTTTCTTT | CAISESSGGPGTEAFF
TRBJ2-7 | TRBV5-5 | - | - | TGTGCCAGCAGCCTTAAGTACGAGCAGTACTTC | CASSLKYEQYF
TRBJ2-1 | TRBV15 | - | - | TGTGCCACCAGCAGCGTTCGTGGGGGTGAGCAGTTCTTC | CATSSVRGGEQFF
TRBJ2-7 | TRBV20-1 | - | once | TGCAGTGTTAAGGGGGCGGGGGAGCAGTACTTC | CSVKGAGEQYF
TRBJ2-2 | TRBV7-2 | - | - | TGTGCCAGCAGCCCGAGAGTCACCGGGGAGCTGTTTTTT | CASSPRVTGELFF
TRBJ2-3 | TRBV2 | TRBD1 | - | TGTGCCAGCAGTGGACAGGGTGGGACAGATACGCAGTATTTT | CASSGQGGTDTQYF
TRBJ2-1 | TRBV5-4 | TRBD2 | - | TGTGCCAGCAGCATAGGACTAGCGATTCGGAATGAGCAGTTCTTC | CASSIGLAIRNEQFF
TRBJ1-4 | TRBV30 | - | - | TGTGCCAGCGTGGGCCAGGGCTCGCATGAAAAACTGTTTTTT | CASVGQGSHEKLFF
TRBJ2-7 | TRBV29-1 | TRBD1 | once | TGCAGCGTGGTGGGACAGGGGATCTACGAGCAGTACTTC | CSVVGQGIYEQYF
TRBJ2-2 | TRBV5-1 | TRBD2 | many | TGCGCCAGCAGCGTGGTAGCGGGAACCGGGGAGCTGTTTTTT | CASSVVAGTGELFF
TRBJ2-7 | TRBV18 | TRBD2 | - | TGTGCCAGCCGCTCTAGCGGGAGTAGCTACGAGCAGTACTTC | CASRSSGSSYEQYF
TRBJ2-3 | TRBV5-1 | - | few | TGCGCCAGCAGCCTACTCCCCGGTGGCAGTAGCACAGATACGCAGTATTTT | CASSLLPGGSSTDTQYF
TRBJ2-1 | TRBV7-8 | - | - | TGTGCCAGCAGCCGGGGGAGACTCTGGATGGATGAGCAGTTCTTC | CASSRGRLWMDEQFF
TRBJ1-2 | TRBV7-2 | - | - | TGTGCCAGCAGCTTAGCTCCTTTAAGCACTCAAGGGGCATTCGGCTACACCTTC | CASSLAPLSTQGAFGYTF
TRBJ2-3 | TRBV9 | - | - | TGTGCCAGCAGCGTTGATAGCACAGATACGCAGTATTTT | CASSVDSTDTQYF
TRBJ2-5 | TRBV6-1 | - | - | TGTGCCAGCAGTGAAGGGGTCGGTGGAACCCAGTACTTC | CASSEGVGGTQYF
TRBJ2-2 | TRBV7-2 | TRBD2 | - | TGTGCCAGCAGCCAGGGACTAGCGGTCGGGGAGCTGTTTTTT | CASSQGLAVGELFF
TRBJ1-5 | TRBV19 | - | - | TGTGCCAGTAGTATACCCGCTTACAATCAGCCCCAGCATTTT | CASSIPAYNQPQHF
TRBJ2-2 | TRBV29-1 | TRBD1 | - | TGCAGCGTTAGTCCGACAGGGGATCTAGGGGAGCTGTTTTTT | CSVSPTGDLGELFF
TRBJ2-3 | TRBV2 | TRBD2 | once | TGTGCCAGCAGTCCCGGGACTAGCGTCACAGATACGCAGTATTTT | CASSPGTSVTDTQYF
TRBJ2-1 | TRBV5-4 | - | - | TGTGCCAGCAGCCCTAAAACTAGTCTAGGTGAGCAGTTCTTC | CASSPKTSLGEQFF
TRBJ2-5 | TRBV29-1 | TRBD2 | once | TGCAGCTCCTCGGGGGGGGCGAAGACCCAGTACTTC | CSSSGGAKTQYF
TRBJ2-1 | TRBV11-3 | - | - | TGTGCCAGCAGCTTAGCAGGGAATGAGCAGTTCTTC | CASSLAGNEQFF
TRBJ1-5 | TRBV18 | TRBD1 | - | TGTGCCAGCTCACAGGGACAGGGTGCCAATCAGCCCCAGCATTTT | CASSQGQGANQPQHF
TRBJ1-2 | TRBV11-2 | - | - | TGTGCCAGCAGCTTAGGTTCGTACAGGTCCGCTAACTATGGCTACACCTTC | CASSLGSYRSANYGYTF
TRBJ2-5 | TRBV7-6 | - | once | TGTGCCAGCAGCTTTACCGGGACGGAGAAAGAGACCCAGTACTTC | CASSFTGTEKETQYF
TRBJ1-4 | TRBV29-1 | - | - | TGCAGCGTTGGACCCACAGGATCGTTAGGTGAAAAACTGTTTTTT | CSVGPTGSLGEKLFF
TRBJ1-1 | TRBV11-2 | - | - | TGTGCCAGCAGCTCTAGATCGGGGAATTGGAACACTGAAGCTTTCTTT | CASSSRSGNWNTEAFF
TRBJ2-7 | TRBV25-1 | TRBD1 | - | TGTGCCAGCAGTTCAGGGGGCAAAACCTACGAGCAGTACTTC | CASSSGGKTYEQYF
TRBJ1-5 | TRBV28 | - | - | TGTGCCAGCAGTTCCCTGCTCAATCAGCCCCAGCATTTT | CASSSLLNQPQHF
TRBJ2-1 | TRBV5-6 | - | - | TGTGCCAGCAGCTTGCACGGGGAGCAGTTCTTC | CASSLHGEQFF
TRBJ1-5 | TRBV27 | - | - | TGTGCCAGCAGTTTAATCGGGGTAAATCAGCCCCAGCATTTT | CASSLIGVNQPQHF
TRBJ2-3 | TRBV5-6 | - | few | TGTGCCAGCAGCTTCCTTCAGTTCTCCACAGATACGCAGTATTTT | CASSFLQFSTDTQYF
TRBJ2-5 | TRBV27 | TRBD1 | - | TGTGCCAGCAGTTCTTGGACAGGTCCTCAAGAGACCCAGTACTTC | CASSSWTGPQETQYF
TRBJ2-7 | TRBV5-4 | - | few | TGTGCCAGCAGCTCGGGAGCCGGGGTCGGCCCCTACGAGCAGTACTTC | CASSSGAGVGPYEQYF
TRBJ2-1 | TRBV5-1 | TRBD2 | - | TGCGCCAGCAGCCGGGTAGCGGGAGGGGGCTCCTACAATGAGCAGTTCTTC | CASSRVAGGGSYNEQFF
TRBJ2-3 | TRBV18 | TRBD2 | - | TGTGCCAGCTCACCACTGGGACTAGCGGGAGTACGCGCGGATACGCAGTATTTT | CASSPLGLAGVRADTQYF